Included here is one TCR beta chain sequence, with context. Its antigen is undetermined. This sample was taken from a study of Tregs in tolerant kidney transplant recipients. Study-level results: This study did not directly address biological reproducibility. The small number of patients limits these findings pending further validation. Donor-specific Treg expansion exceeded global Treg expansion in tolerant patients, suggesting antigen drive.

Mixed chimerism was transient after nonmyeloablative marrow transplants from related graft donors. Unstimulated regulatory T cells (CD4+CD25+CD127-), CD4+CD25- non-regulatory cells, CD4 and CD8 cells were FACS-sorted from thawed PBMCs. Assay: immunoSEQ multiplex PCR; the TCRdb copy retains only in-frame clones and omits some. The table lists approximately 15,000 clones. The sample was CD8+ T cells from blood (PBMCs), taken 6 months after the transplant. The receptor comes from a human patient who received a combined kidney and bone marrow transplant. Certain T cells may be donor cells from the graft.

CDR3 loop: CASSTGASNTGELFF. The CDR3 DNA, read in part, is TGTGCCAGCAGTACAGGAGCCTCGAACACCGGGGAG. The chain carries TRBV2 and TRBJ2-2; tentative D call: TRBD1 (5 bases). Read coverage stops 3 residues before the CDR3 terminus; the germline J gene supplies the remainder. The V and J ends lost 5 bases and 0 bases respectively, with 10 bases between them. The CDR3 consists of 15 residues. Germline loops: CDR1 SNHLY, CDR2 FYNNEI.